The text below deals with one T cell receptor (beta chain). The antigen it binds to is not known. No much larger clone exists at a distance of one base, and base qualities are not known. The Qiagen DNeasy kit was used to extract genomic DNA from unsorted PBMCs and from the negatively selected CD4+ and CD8+ fractions. Amplification of TCR beta CDR3 regions was done by immunoSEQ multiplex PCR with primers that anneal to V and J segments. A synthetic immune receptor repertoire was used to minimize amplification bias, and any residual bias was removed computationally once sequencing was done. Concerning the study's data processing: Repertoire diversity was quantified as the Shannon entropy index using custom Python scripts. The unsorted, CD4+ and CD8+ repertoires were each analyzed separately, with the exception of combined analyses, where CD4+ and CD8+ sequences were merged in silico. A clone counted as expanded when the clone's frequency after treatment rose at least 2-fold relative to C1D1, and clones undetected at baseline were given a pseudocount of 0.5. Singleton clones were defined as clones with 0 or 1 copy at C1D1, and non-singleton clones were defined as clones with 2 or more copies. Clones expanded in unsorted samples were annotated as CD4+, CD8+ or unknown by matching protein sequences in sorted samples from the same patient. Wilcoxon tests were applied to paired samples to test diversity changes from C1D1 to C4D1. What TCRdb holds here is the immuneACCESS table cut down to in-frame rearrangements. Part of the clones is not present; checked against another copy, under half of the missing clones reflect an unresolved V gene, and the others are unexplained. The V and J calls and clone size come from that table; D and trimming were worked out from the DNA. The sample table shows 80,000 to 100,000 clones, and roughly 92% are seen once. Together, the top ten hold less than 3% of the sample.

This entry comes from a study of PD-1 blockade in classical Hodgkin lymphoma (dated by TCRdb to the early 2020s). As for the study more broadly: Nivolumab dosing was 3 mg/kg intravenously every 2 weeks, continuing until either disease progression or unacceptable toxicity. The study used CyTOF and TCR beta sequencing to define a peripheral blood immune signature of response to PD-1 blockade in classical Hodgkin lymphoma.

In light of the paper, this sample's time point label describes: cycle 1 day 1 (C1D1), immediately before nivolumab initiation. All trial patients had relapsed after autologous stem cell transplantation, with cohorts A, B and C differing in prior brentuximab vedotin exposure. The trial cohort was composed of 55 to 65 patients with relapsed/refractory classical Hodgkin lymphoma, for whom complete response, partial response or progressive disease was recorded as best overall response. Trial patients were treated with single-agent nivolumab in the multi-cohort phase II CheckMate 205 trial. An independent review committee assessed best overall response using the 2007 International Working Group response criteria. Trial PBMCs were collected just before the start of nivolumab (C1D1) and during therapy at cycle 2 day 1 and cycle 4 day 1. Peripheral blood was collected in 8 mL Vacutainer Cell Preparation Tubes, from which PBMCs were isolated by centrifugation and then cryopreserved.

The CDR3 starts with the cysteine, ends with the phenylalanine, and has 14 residues. Only the CDR3 region is kept as DNA, spanning 42 bases read in frame from base 1. CDR1 MNHNS and CDR2 SASEGT were looked up in the germline V gene. V sheds 4 bases and J sheds 1 base, leaving 10 bases between their ends. Study-level results and caveats: The study covered only a single clinical trial cohort, and the causes of the repertoire differences, possibly disease activity or prior therapy, were still not defined. Baseline diversity similar to that of newly diagnosed patients was observed in trial patients achieving complete response, whereas significantly lower diversity was observed in partial responders and progressors. By C4D1, a significant rise was seen in CD4+ TCR diversity but not in CD8+ TCR diversity (p=0.0027 vs p=0.16), and the rise was most apparent among complete responders (p=0.02). Patients starting nivolumab less than 1 year after ASCT had lower diversity and were excluded from later analyses to avoid confounding by immune reconstitution. Baseline TCR diversity was reported as lower in newly diagnosed patients than in healthy donors, and lower still in relapsed/refractory patients.

Here the sequenced sample was peripheral blood mononuclear cells (PBMCs), taken at baseline. This clonotype was obtained from a human donor with classical Hodgkin lymphoma. This chain is built from TRBV6-1 and TRBJ1-1; TRBD1 could be the D gene, as 6 bases match. The DNA sequence is given as TGTGCCAGCAGTGGATTGACAGGGAACACTGAAGCTTTCTTT. This sequence encodes CASSGLTGNTEAFF.